This passage covers 8 T cell receptor beta chains from one sample sequenced in a study of shared clonotypes between healthy human individuals (dated by TCRdb to the early 2020s). The library was produced with the immunoSEQ multiplex PCR assay. The source is immuneACCESS, and TCRdb retained only in-frame sequences with V and J called. Part of the clones is not carried over; for the studies checked, unresolved V genes explain less than half of this, and the remainder is unexplained. The sample table shows 300,000 or so clones, and under 80% are seen once. The ten largest account for 10% of the sample. Sample: memory CD4+ T cells sorted from blood. Interpreted using the paper, the cell subset or site label stands for: CD45RA-negative fraction. The receptors shown here come from a man aged 25 to 45 in good health.

To note about this clone: At one of its ends the junction is not consistent with the germline gene, which may arise from a read error. V and J are TRBV5-5 and TRBJ1-5; D gene ambiguous. Germline V gene sequence: CDR1 SGHKS, CDR2 YYEKEE (reference sequence). The CDR3 is 14 residues long. The CDR3 DNA reads as TGTGCCAGCAGCTTGGGTGGGCGATCAACCTCCTTGGATTTT. This sequence encodes CASSLGGRSTSLDF.

The chain combines TRBV28 with TRBJ1-5; D not certain. The CDR3 runs 14 residues. Germline CDR1 and CDR2: MDHEN and SYDVKM. Trimming cost V 2 bases and J 6 bases, with 11 bases left between them. The CDR3 loop reads CASSLPGRGQPQHF. The CDR3 DNA sequence: TGTGCCAGCAGTTTACCGGGTAGAGGTCAGCCCCAGCATTTT.

J is TRBJ2-5 and V is TRBV5-1; TRBD1 matches at 8 bases. The CDR3 loop spans 15 amino acids. V shed 0 bases, J shed 4 bases, and the junction held 5 bases outside the gene matches. Germline-derived CDR1 and CDR2 are SGHRS and YFSETQ. The CDR3 loop is CASSLGTGRTETQYF. CDR3 in DNA: TGCGCCAGCAGCTTGGGGACAGGGAGAACAGAGACCCAGTACTTC.

This sequence joins TRBV14 and TRBJ2-7, with a weak D call TRBD2 (6 bases). V gave up 4 bases and J gave up 0 bases, with 10 bases separating them. This CDR3 has 14 residues. The germline V gene has CDR1 SGHDN and CDR2 FVKESK. The chain's CDR3 is CASSPGLFSYEQYF. The DNA for the CDR3 is TGTGCCAGCAGCCCCGGACTATTCTCCTACGAGCAGTACTTC.

This clone was detected a few times. The chain is built from TRBV27 and TRBJ1-1, with a weak D call TRBD1 (5 bases). The germline V gene encodes CDR1 MNHEY and CDR2 SMNVEV (reference sequence). Trimming cost V 6 bases and J 3 bases, with 14 bases left between them. This CDR3 comprises 14 residues. As DNA, the CDR3 is TGTGCCAGCAGACTATCCAGACAGCACACTGAAGCTTTCTTT. This encodes CASRLSRQHTEAFF.

The V gene is TRBV7-8, the J gene TRBJ1-5; TRBD1 matches at 10 bases. V lost 3 bases to trimming and J lost 3 bases; unmatched junction nucleotides: 2. This CDR3 spans 15 amino acids. Per germline, CDR1 SGHVS and CDR2 FQNEAQ. Here the CDR3 DNA reads TGTGCCAGCAGCTTGGGGACAGGGGACAATCAGCCCCAGCATTTT. It specifies CASSLGTGDNQPQHF.

The rearrangement uses TRBV7-2 and TRBJ2-7; either TRBD1 or TRBD2 may supply D (6 bases each). Per germline, CDR1 SGHTA and CDR2 FQGNSA. There are 15 residues in the CDR3. The V end was cut by 6 bases, the J end by 3 bases, with 18 bases between. The CDR3 coding sequence is TGTGCCAGCAGATCAGGGGCGGGATCGGGCTACGAGCAGTACTTC. Its translation: CASRSGAGSGYEQYF.

The chain has TRBV2 and TRBJ2-2; D might be TRBD1 (6 bases). The CDR3 sequence is 12 residues long. Trimming removed 7 bases at V and 5 bases at J, with 8 bases between. Germline V gives CDR1 SNHLY, CDR2 FYNNEI. Here the CDR3 reads CASIRGTGELFF. Here the CDR3 DNA reads TGTGCCAGCATTAGGGGGACCGGGGAGCTGTTTTTT.